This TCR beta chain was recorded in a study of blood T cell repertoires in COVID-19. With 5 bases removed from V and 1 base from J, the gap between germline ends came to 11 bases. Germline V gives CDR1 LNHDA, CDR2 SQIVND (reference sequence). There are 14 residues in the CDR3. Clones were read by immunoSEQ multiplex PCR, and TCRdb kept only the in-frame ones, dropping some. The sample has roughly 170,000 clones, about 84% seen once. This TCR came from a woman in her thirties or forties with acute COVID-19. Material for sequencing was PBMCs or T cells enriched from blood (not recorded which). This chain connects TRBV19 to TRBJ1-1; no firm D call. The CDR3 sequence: CASSLPLRNTEAFF. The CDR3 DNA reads TGTGCCAGTAGTCTTCCGCTGAGGAACACTGAAGCTTTCTTT.